This T cell receptor (beta chain) was observed in a study of cytomegalovirus exposure and HLA in healthy donors. Germline CDR1 and CDR2: MDHEN and SYDVKM. With 6 bases removed from V and 5 bases from J, the gap between germline ends came to 20 bases. The CDR3 has 16 residues. Study-wide results and caveats: An analysis that was carried out later associated about 17,000 TCR beta sequences with HLA alleles at 0.05 false discovery rate.

The primer mix had 60 Vbeta and 13 Jbeta primers. Data came from immunoSEQ multiplex PCR; TCRdb stores just in-frame clones and leaves some out. This sample carries some 190,000 clones, around 82% of them seen once, and the ten largest clones take roughly 1.7%. This clone has just one count. Its antigen remains unknown. J is TRBJ1-5 and V is TRBV28, with unresolved D. The sequenced sample consisted of PBMCs. The receptor was derived from a man in his forties in good health and CMV-seropositive. For the CDR3, the DNA is TGTGCCAGCAGCCCGTGGCCGAGGAGGATTGATCAGCCCCAGCATTTT. Translating it yields CASSPWPRRIDQPQHF.